This record covers a single T cell receptor (beta chain). CDR1 and CDR2 (germline): MNHEY, SMNVEV (reference sequence). This CDR3 spans 15 amino acids. Trimming took off 6 bases at V and 3 bases at J, with 18 bases between the two ends. The data were taken from a study of shared clonotypes between healthy human individuals. The naive CD8 fraction comprised CD45RO-negative cells positively selected for CCR7 and excluded terminally differentiated effector memory CD45RA+ cells. Generated by immunoSEQ multiplex PCR, the TCRdb table keeps only in-frame clones and is missing some. The sample has hundreds of thousands of clones, approximately 96% seen once.

This sequence joins TRBV27 and TRBJ2-7; D is perhaps TRBD1 (6 bases). What was sequenced was naive CD8+ T cells sorted from blood. This sequence originates from a woman in her 30s in good health. CDR3 nucleotides: TGTGCCAGCAGCTTGGTGGCGACAGGACACTACGAGCAGTACTTC. It yields the protein CASSLVATGHYEQYF.